This T cell receptor beta chain was captured in a study of cytomegalovirus exposure and HLA in healthy donors. Whole-study results and caveats: Across all donors, roughly uniform sequencing depth was an assumption of the presence/absence analyses. A later analysis reportedly identified an Asian-associated ancestry cluster as carrying fewer N-insertions than the roughly 700-donor mean. There were some public TCRs occurring in many donors, but most TCR sequences were rare.

Trimming removed 8 bases at V and 0 bases at J, with 8 bases between. CDR1 is SNHLY, CDR2 FYNNEI, per germline. This CDR3 contains 13 residues. Worth noting for this clone: Antigen specificity is unknown.

13 Jbeta primers and 60 Vbeta primers were used for the PCR. This table comes from immunoSEQ multiplex PCR, and its TCRdb copy is limited to in-frame clones, with some not included. The profile covers around 50,000 clones, with around three quarters appearing a single time and 7.5% to 8.5% taken by the ten largest. The V gene is TRBV2, the J gene TRBJ2-1; D call uncertain. The sequence came from a man aged 25 to 45 in good health and CMV-seropositive. Source material: PBMCs. CDR3 DNA sequence: TGTGCCAGCCGAGAGAGCTCCTACAATGAGCAGTTCTTC. This encodes CASRESSYNEQFF.